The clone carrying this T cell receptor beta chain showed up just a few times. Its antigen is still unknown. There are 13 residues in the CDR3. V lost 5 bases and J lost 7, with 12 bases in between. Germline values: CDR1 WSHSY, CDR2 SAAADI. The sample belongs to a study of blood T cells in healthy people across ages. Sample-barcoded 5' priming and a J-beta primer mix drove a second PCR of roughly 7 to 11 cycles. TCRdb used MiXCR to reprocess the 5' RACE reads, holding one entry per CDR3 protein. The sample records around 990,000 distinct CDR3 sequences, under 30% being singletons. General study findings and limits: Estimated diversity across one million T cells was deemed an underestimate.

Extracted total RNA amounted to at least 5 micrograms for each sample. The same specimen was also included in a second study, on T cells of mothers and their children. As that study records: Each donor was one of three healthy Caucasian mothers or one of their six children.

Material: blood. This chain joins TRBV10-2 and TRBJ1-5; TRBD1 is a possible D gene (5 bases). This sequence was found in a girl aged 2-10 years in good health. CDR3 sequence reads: CASSNVRDQPQHF. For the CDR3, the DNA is TGCGCCAGCAGTAATGTAAGGGACCAGCCCCAGCATTTT.